Detailed here is one TCR beta chain. The antigen remains undetermined. Depth targeted 1 in 200,000 to 1 in 1 million T cells, averaging approximately 9.9x coverage per clonotype. Assay used: immunoSEQ multiplex PCR; TCRdb lists only in-frame clones, some missing. This table holds approximately 190,000 clones, roughly 73% found once. These data come from a study of cytotoxic CD8 clonotypes in ibrutinib-treated CLL. Study-wide background: For this cohort, patients were ten to twelve relapsed/refractory and around 15 treatment-naive, while roughly 17 were IGHV unmutated. Response samples followed a median 12 months of treatment, range 6 to 36.

Points from the study as a whole: Clonality correlated strongly with circulating CD8+ T cells and exceeded age-matched healthy donors at baseline.

Sequences were derived from PBMCs, sampled after 12 months of ibrutinib treatment. This sequence was found in a human donor with chronic lymphocytic leukemia.

CDR3 sequence reads: CASTRGVLVRDGYTF. DNA for the CDR3: TGTGCCAGCACCCGAGGGGTTCTCGTGAGGGATGGCTACACCTTC. The V gene is TRBV5-4, the J gene TRBJ1-2, with D possibly being TRBD1 (5 bases). Trimming removed 6 bases from V and 6 bases from J, with 21 bases in between. This CDR3 region has 15 residues. CDR1 and CDR2 from the germline V gene are SGHNT and YYREEE (reference sequence).